These 17 T cell receptor beta chains originate from one sample sequenced in a study of PD-1 blockade in classical Hodgkin lymphoma (dated by TCRdb to about 2020). Per the publication, the time point label means: newly diagnosed, previously untreated cHL patient sample. CD4+ T cells were purified from thawed PBMCs by magnetic negative selection with a Miltenyi CD4+ T cell isolation kit. Library method: the immunoSEQ multiplex PCR assay. The clones in this table, taken by TCRdb from immuneACCESS, are in-frame only. Not every clone is retained; where verified, under half of the shortfall comes from an unresolved V gene, and the cause of the rest is unknown. This sample is represented by about 25,000 clones; 91% of them were singletons. In total, the top ten clones hold roughly 0.52% of the sample. The specimen was CD4+ T cells from blood. These receptors all come from a human donor with classical Hodgkin lymphoma.

This chain links TRBV7-8 with TRBJ2-1; 8 bases align to TRBD2. The CDR3 is 18 residues long. Per the germline V gene, CDR1 is SGHVS and CDR2 is FQNEAQ. The V gene end was trimmed by 3 bases and the J gene end by 0 bases; junction bases not matched to a gene: 10. CDR3 sequence: CASSLEVVAGSSYNEQFF. As DNA, the CDR3 is TGTGCCAGCAGCTTGGAGGTGGTAGCGGGGAGCTCCTACAATGAGCAGTTCTTC.

The chain carries TRBV30 and TRBJ2-1, with a tentative D call TRBD1 (5 bases). This CDR3 comprises 13 residues. Germline V gene lookup returns CDR1 GTSNPN and CDR2 SVGIG (reference sequence). Deletions cut 0 bases from V and 4 bases from J, with 7 bases between. This chain's CDR3 is CAWSVQEYNEQFF. CDR3 coding DNA: TGTGCCTGGAGTGTACAGGAGTACAATGAGCAGTTCTTC.

This clone was found once. The chain joins TRBV5-1 to TRBJ2-1; tentative D call: TRBD2 (6 bases). With 4 bases removed from V and 8 bases from J, the gap between germline ends came to 16 bases. This CDR3 has 14 residues. Germline V gives CDR1 SGHRS, CDR2 YFSETQ. The CDR3 region has the DNA TGCGCCAGCAGCAGGCGGGAACGCGCCCATGAGCAGTTCTTC. Its translation: CASSRRERAHEQFF.

The CDR3 DNA reads as TGTGCCAGCAGCGTAGATACAGGGGGGGGACAGACCCAGTACTTC. Protein sequence: CASSVDTGGGQTQYF. The J gene is TRBJ2-5, the V gene TRBV9; D is possibly TRBD1 (8 bases). The CDR3 consists of 15 residues. The germline V gene encodes CDR1 SGDLS and CDR2 YYNGEE. The ends were cut back, 0 bases at V and 6 bases at J, with 15 bases in the middle.

V usage is TRBV5-4 and J usage is TRBJ1-5; no clear D gene. The CDR3 spans 13 residues. In germline, CDR1 is SGHNT, CDR2 YYREEE (reference sequence). Between the trimmed V and J ends, which lost 2 bases and 5 bases, there was a span of 8 bases. This CDR3 reads CASSFGRDQPQHF. CDR3 in DNA: TGTGCCAGCAGCTTTGGGCGAGATCAGCCCCAGCATTTT.

The chain employs TRBV19 and TRBJ2-7; a possible D gene is TRBD1 (6 bases). The ends were cut back, 3 bases at V and 6 bases at J, with 12 bases in the middle. This CDR3 spans 13 amino acids. Germline V gives CDR1 LNHDA, CDR2 SQIVND (reference sequence). CDR3 residues: CASSIDRNSEQYF. CDR3 bases: TGTGCCAGTAGTATTGACAGGAACAGCGAGCAGTACTTC.

The V gene is TRBV19, the J gene TRBJ2-1, with 9 bases fitting TRBD2. The V segment lost 5 bases and the J segment 8 bases; nucleotides outside the gene matches: 7. Germline lookup yields CDR1 LNHDA and CDR2 SQIVND (reference sequence). The CDR3 spans 14 residues. The CDR3 is CASSRSGGIDEQFF. CDR3 DNA: TGTGCCAGTAGTCGTAGCGGGGGTATAGATGAGCAGTTCTTC. Full variable domain (rest looked up from reference TRBV19 and TRBJ2-1): DGGITQSPKYLFRKEGQNVTLSCEQNLNHDAMYWYRQDPGQGLRLIYYSQIVNDFQKGDIAEGYSVSREKKESFPLTVTSAQKNPTAFYLCASSRSGGIDEQFFGPGTRLTVL.

This chain joins TRBV7-2 and TRBJ2-6; D is uncertain. The CDR3 has 15 amino acids. V dropped 1 base and J dropped 0 bases, with 4 bases sitting between them. The V gene's germline CDR1 is SGHTA and CDR2 FQGNSA. CDR3 nucleotides: TGTGCCAGCAGCTTAGGCAACTCTGGGGCCAACGTCCTGACTTTC. This translates into CASSLGNSGANVLTF. Full variable domain (outside the CDR3, taken from reference TRBV7-2 and TRBJ2-6): GAGVSQSPSNKVTEKGKDVELRCDPISGHTALYWYRQSLGQGLEFLIYFQGNSAPDKSGLPSDRFSAERTGGSVSTLTIQRTQQEDSAVYLCASSLGNSGANVLTFGAGSRLTVL.

The chain joins TRBV4-3 to TRBJ1-4; D unclear. The germline CDR1 and CDR2 sequences are LGHNA and YSLEER. The CDR3 spans 14 residues. Trimming pared 1 base from V and 7 bases from J, leaving 10 bases between. CDR3: CASSQASGIEKLFF. In DNA form, the CDR3 reads TGCGCCAGCAGCCAAGCATCAGGCATTGAAAAACTGTTTTTT.

V gene TRBV27 combines with J gene TRBJ2-2; 9 nucleotides line up with TRBD1. This CDR3 is built from 15 residues. Germline assignment: CDR1 MNHEY and CDR2 SMNVEV (reference sequence). Trimming at V came to 4 bases and at J to 1 base, leaving 1 base not matched to a gene. CDR3 residues: CASSWDRVNTGELFF. In DNA form, the CDR3 reads TGTGCCAGCAGTTGGGACAGGGTGAACACCGGGGAGCTGTTTTTT.

This chain uses TRBV19 with TRBJ2-1, with 10 bases fitting TRBD2. Germline CDR1 and CDR2: LNHDA and SQIVND (reference sequence). The CDR3 has 15 amino acids. The V and J ends lost 3 bases and 8 bases, in that order; junction bases with no gene match: 7. In DNA, the CDR3 is TGTGCCAGTAGTATTTCTAGCGGGGGTTGGGATGAGCAGTTCTTC. Translated, it gives CASSISSGGWDEQFF.

This chain connects TRBV5-5 to TRBJ1-5; D is possibly TRBD1 (6 bases). This CDR3 is 19 amino acids long. Germline assignment: CDR1 SGHKS and CDR2 YYEKEE (reference sequence). Deletions cut 0 bases from V and 0 bases from J, with 19 bases between. The CDR3 coding sequence is TGTGCCAGCAGCTTGGCCTCCGGACAGCGCCCTTATAGCAATCAGCCCCAGCATTTT. It encodes CASSLASGQRPYSNQPQHF.

A single count supports this clone. The chain carries TRBV5-6 and TRBJ1-1; 12 bases map to TRBD1. This CDR3 spans 19 amino acids. V was pared by 2 bases and J by 5 bases, with 16 bases of the junction left unmatched. Germline V lookup: CDR1 SGHDT, CDR2 YYEEEE. The CDR3 nucleotides read TGTGCCAGCAGCTTTCTAACTTCGGGGGGACAGGGGGCGAGGACTGAAGCTTTCTTT. Translation gives CASSFLTSGGQGARTEAFF.

This chain uses TRBV2 with TRBJ1-5; 9 positions agree with TRBD1. This CDR3 region has 14 residues. The junction had 5 bases not matched to a gene; V was cut back by 4 bases and J by 7 bases. The germline gives CDR1 SNHLY, CDR2 FYNNEI. CDR3 residues: CASSVGTGSQPQHF. CDR3 sequence (DNA): TGTGCCAGCAGTGTCGGGACAGGGTCGCAGCCCCAGCATTTT. Based on the CDR3 plus reference TRBV2 and TRBJ1-5, the full variable domain is EPEVTQTPSHQVTQMGQEVILRCVPISNHLYFYWYRQILGQKVEFLVSFYNNEISEKSEIFDDQFSVERPDGSNFTLKIRSTKLEDSAMYFCASSVGTGSQPQHFGDGTRLSIL.

The CDR3 DNA follows: TGTGCCAGCAGTGAATTTTGGAATTTTAACACTGAAGCTTTCTTT. Translated: CASSEFWNFNTEAFF. The rearrangement uses TRBV6-1 and TRBJ1-1; no clear D gene. The germline V gene has CDR1 MNHNS and CDR2 SASEGT. V lost 2 bases to trimming and J lost 2 bases, with 12 bases between them. This CDR3 comprises 15 residues.

V is TRBV4-3 and J is TRBJ1-6; 9 bases are a match to TRBD1. CDR3 size: 15 residues. With V trimmed by 4 bases and J by 9 bases, 7 bases remained unmatched. CDR1 is LGHNA and CDR2 is YSLEER in the germline V gene. CDR3: CASSPGTGRLSPLHF. CDR3 coding DNA: TGCGCCAGCAGCCCGGGGACAGGGAGGCTTTCACCCCTCCACTTT.

This sequence joins TRBV6-5 and TRBJ1-6; perhaps TRBD1 as D (5 bases). The V gene's germline CDR1 is MNHEY and CDR2 SVGAGI. The CDR3 spans 14 residues. Trimming shortened V by 0 bases and J by 7 bases, and 7 bases separated the two germline ends. The CDR3 reads CASSYSKGNSPLHF. In DNA, the CDR3 is TGTGCCAGCAGTTACTCGAAGGGGAATTCACCCCTCCACTTT.